The sequence of this T cell receptor (beta chain) was determined in a study of blood T cell repertoires in COVID-19 (dated by TCRdb to about 2020). Background on the whole study: The collaborator samples originated in the United States, Italy and Spain and spanned the acute and convalescent phases of COVID-19. The material from the prospective study consisted of cDNA or gDNA derived from T cells, B-cell-depleted T cells, or PBMCs. The dataset comprised deeply sampled blood TCRbeta repertoires from subjects exposed to, actively infected with, or recovered from COVID-19. The repertoires were released in a freely available public database intended as a resource for research on the immune response to SARS-CoV-2. The samples were drawn from two sources: the first 160 participants of the ongoing ImmuneRACE study, and 1,000 to 1,500 subjects contributed by 6 global collaborators. Sample metadata almost always included a de-identified subject ID, COVID-19 status, age in years and sex. Where HLA class I and class II types were available, the types were taken from metadata supplied by the sample provider, not from assay-based typing.

The immunoSEQ Assay, a bias-controlled multiplex PCR, was used to amplify TCRbeta CDR3 regions from genomic DNA. The original pipeline was this. Within the assay, amplification of reference gene primers was used to estimate how many nucleated cells each sample contained. To quantify the absolute abundance of each unique TCRbeta CDR3 rearrangement, sequence reads were collapsed and filtered. For each sample, productive Simpson clonality was calculated as the square root of Simpson's diversity index over productive rearrangements. TCRdb's version of the immuneACCESS table is confined to in-frame rearrangements and falls short of the full clone set. An unresolved V gene accounts for under half of the shortfall where checked; the remainder is of unknown origin. V and J calls and clone size come straight from that table; D and trimming were deduced from the DNA. The sample table contains 150,000 to 180,000 clones; only one count was recorded for about 80% of them. The ten largest clonotypes hold over 25% of the sample.

What the study reported, not specific to this receptor: How much clinical and demographic metadata was included differed by source and by participant, and the metadata was provided uncurated.

Concerning this clone itself: Its specific antigen is unknown. Base qualities were left out, and no much larger clone turns up one base away.

Each collaborating institution followed its own protocols to collect whole blood in K2EDTA tubes. For TCRbeta analysis, collaborators shipped samples as frozen whole blood, isolated PBMCs, or DNA extracted from either of those sample types. Cut back by 10 bases and 4 bases, the V and J ends lie 13 bases apart. The germline V gene (reference sequence) yields LNHDA for CDR1 and SQIVND for CDR2. The cysteine opens and the phenylalanine closes a CDR3 of 12 amino acids. Left in the record is the CDR3 DNA by itself, 36 bases read in frame from the first base. The sample comprised peripheral blood. The sequence links TRBV19 to TRBJ1-2, with TRBD1 tentatively as D gene (6 bases match). The TCR was taken from a woman aged 55-70 years with acute or convalescent COVID-19. CDR3 protein: CATRGLGYGYTF. In nucleotides, the sequence is TGTGCCACCAGGGGTTTGGGCTATGGCTACACCTTC.